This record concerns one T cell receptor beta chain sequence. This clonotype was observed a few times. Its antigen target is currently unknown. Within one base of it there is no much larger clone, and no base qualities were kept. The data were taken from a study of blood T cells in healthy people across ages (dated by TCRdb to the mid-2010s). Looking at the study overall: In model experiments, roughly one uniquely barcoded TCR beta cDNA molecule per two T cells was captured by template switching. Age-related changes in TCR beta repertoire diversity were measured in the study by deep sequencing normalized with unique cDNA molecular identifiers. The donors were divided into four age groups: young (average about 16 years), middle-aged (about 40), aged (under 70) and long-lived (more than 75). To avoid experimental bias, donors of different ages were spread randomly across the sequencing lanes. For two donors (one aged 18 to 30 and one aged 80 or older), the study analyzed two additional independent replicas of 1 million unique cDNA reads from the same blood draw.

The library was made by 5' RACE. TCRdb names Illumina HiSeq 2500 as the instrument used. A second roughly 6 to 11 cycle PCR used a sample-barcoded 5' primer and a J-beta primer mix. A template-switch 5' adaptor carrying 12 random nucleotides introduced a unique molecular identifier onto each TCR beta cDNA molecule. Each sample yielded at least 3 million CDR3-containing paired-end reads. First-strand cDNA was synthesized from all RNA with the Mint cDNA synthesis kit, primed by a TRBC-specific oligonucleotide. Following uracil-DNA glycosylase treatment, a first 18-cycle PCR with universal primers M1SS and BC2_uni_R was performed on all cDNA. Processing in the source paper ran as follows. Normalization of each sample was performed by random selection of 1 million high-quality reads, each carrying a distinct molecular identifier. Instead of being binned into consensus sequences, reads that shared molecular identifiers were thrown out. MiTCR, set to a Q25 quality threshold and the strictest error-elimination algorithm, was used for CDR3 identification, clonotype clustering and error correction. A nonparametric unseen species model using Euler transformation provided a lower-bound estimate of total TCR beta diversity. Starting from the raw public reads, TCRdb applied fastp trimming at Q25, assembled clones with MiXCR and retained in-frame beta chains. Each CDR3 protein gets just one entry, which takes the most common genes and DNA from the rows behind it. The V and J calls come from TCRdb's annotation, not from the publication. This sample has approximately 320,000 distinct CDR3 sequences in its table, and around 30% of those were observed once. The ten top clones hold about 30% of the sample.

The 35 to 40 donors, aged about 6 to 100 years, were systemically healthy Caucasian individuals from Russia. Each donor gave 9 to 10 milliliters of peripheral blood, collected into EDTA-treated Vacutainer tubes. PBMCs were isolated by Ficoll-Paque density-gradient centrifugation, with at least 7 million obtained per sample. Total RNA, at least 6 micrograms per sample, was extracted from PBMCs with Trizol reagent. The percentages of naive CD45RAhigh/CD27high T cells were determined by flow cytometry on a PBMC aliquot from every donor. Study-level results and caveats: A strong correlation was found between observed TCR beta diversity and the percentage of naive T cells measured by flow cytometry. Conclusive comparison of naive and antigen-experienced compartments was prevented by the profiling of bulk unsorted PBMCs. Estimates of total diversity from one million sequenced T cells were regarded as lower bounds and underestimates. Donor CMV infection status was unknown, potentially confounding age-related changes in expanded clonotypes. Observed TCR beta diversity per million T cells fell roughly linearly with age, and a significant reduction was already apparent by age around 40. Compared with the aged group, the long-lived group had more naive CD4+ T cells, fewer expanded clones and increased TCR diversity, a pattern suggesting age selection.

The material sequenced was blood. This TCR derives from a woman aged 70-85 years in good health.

Read as DNA, the sequence is TGTGCCAGCACCTATCTGGATGTCGCGAGCACTGAAGCTTTCTTT. The resulting protein is CASTYLDVASTEAFF. The sequence joins TRBV5-6 to TRBJ1-1; the D gene cannot be named for sure. CDR1 and CDR2 (SGHDT, YYEEEE) derive from the germline V gene. There are 15 amino acids in the CDR3, from cysteine to phenylalanine inclusive. Only the CDR3 region is kept as DNA, spanning 45 bases read in frame from base 1. The V and J ends are trimmed by 6 bases and 4 bases, leaving 19 bases between them.